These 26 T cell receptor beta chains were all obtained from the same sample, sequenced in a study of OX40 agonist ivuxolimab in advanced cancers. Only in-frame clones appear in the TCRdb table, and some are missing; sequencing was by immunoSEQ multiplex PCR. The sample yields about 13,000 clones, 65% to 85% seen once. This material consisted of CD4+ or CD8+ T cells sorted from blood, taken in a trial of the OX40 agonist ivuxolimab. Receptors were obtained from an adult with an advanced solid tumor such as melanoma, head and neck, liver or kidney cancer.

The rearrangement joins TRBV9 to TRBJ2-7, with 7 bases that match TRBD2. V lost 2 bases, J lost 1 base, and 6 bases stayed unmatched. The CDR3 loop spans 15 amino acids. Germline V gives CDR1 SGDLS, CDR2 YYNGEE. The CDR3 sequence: CASSVGRGTSYEQYF. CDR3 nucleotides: TGTGCCAGCAGCGTTGGGAGGGGCACTTCCTACGAGCAGTACTTC.

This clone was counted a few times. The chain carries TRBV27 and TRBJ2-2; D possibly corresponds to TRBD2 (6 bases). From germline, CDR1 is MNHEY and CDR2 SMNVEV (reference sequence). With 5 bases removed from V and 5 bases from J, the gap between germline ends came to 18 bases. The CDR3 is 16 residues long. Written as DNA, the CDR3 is TGTGCCAGCAGTGTCCGGGGACTTTGGGGGACCGGGGAGCTGTTTTTT. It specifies CASSVRGLWGTGELFF.

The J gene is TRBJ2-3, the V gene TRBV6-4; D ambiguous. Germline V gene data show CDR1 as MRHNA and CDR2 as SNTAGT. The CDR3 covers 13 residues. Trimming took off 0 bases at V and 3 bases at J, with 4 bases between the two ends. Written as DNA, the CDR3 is TGTGCCAGCAGTGACTCAGAGACAGATACGCAGTATTTT. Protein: CASSDSETDTQYF.

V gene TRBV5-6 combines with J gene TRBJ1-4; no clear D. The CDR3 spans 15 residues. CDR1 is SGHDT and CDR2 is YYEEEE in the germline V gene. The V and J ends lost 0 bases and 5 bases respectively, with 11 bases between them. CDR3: CASSLAFLGNEKLFF. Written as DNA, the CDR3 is TGTGCCAGCAGCTTGGCCTTTCTGGGGAATGAAAAACTGTTTTTT.

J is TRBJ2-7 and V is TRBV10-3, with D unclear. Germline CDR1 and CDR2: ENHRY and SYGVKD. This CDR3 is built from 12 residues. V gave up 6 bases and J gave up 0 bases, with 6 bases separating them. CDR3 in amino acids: CAISMSSYEQYF. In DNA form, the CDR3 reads TGTGCCATCAGCATGAGCTCCTACGAGCAGTACTTC.

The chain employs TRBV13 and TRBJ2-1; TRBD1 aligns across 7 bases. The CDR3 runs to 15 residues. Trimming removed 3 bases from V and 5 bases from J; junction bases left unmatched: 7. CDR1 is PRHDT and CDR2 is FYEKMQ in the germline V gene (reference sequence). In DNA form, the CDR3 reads TGTGCCAGCAGCTTTTATCAGGGGGTCGACAATGAGCAGTTCTTC. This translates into CASSFYQGVDNEQFF.

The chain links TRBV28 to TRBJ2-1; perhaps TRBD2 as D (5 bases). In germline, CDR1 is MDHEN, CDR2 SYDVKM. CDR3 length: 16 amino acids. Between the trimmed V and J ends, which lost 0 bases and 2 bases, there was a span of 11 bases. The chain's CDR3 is CASSLWDETTYNEQFF. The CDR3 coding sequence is TGTGCCAGCAGTTTATGGGACGAGACTACCTACAATGAGCAGTTCTTC.

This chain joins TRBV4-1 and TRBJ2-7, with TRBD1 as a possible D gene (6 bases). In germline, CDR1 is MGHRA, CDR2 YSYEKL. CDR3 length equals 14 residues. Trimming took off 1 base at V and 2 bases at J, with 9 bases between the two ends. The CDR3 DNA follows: TGCGCCAGCAGCCAAGTGGCAGGGGCCTACGAGCAGTACTTC. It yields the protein CASSQVAGAYEQYF.

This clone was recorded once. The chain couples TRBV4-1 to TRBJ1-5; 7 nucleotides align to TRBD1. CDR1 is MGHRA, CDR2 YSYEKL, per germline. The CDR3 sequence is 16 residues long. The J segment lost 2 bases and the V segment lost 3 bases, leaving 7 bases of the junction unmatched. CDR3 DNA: TGCGCCAGCAGCCATCCACAGGGGAGCGGCAATCAGCCCCAGCATTTT. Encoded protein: CASSHPQGSGNQPQHF.

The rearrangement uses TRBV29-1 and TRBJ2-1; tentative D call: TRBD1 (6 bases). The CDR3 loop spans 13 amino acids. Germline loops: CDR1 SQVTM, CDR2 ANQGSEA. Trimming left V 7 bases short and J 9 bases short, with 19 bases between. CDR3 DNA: TGCAGCGCCACGGACAGTGGGTGGGGTGAGCAGTTCTTC. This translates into CSATDSGWGEQFF.

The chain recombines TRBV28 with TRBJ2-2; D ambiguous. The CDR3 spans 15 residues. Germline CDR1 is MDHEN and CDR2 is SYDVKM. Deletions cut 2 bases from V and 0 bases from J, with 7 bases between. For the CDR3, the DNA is TGTGCCAGCAGTTTAGCCACAACGAACACCGGGGAGCTGTTTTTT. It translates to CASSLATTNTGELFF.

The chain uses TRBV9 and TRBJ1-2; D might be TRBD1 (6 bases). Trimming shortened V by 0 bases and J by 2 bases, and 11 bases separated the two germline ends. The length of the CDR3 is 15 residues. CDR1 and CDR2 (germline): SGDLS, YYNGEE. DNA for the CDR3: TGTGCCAGCAGCGTAGATGCAGGGGCCAACTATGGCTACACCTTC. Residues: CASSVDAGANYGYTF.

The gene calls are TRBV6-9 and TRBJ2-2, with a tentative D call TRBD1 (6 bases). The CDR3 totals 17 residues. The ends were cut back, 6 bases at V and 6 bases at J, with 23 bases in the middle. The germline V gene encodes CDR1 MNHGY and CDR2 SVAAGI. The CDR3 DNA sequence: TGTGCCAGCAGCCAAGAAGGTCAGGGGATTGGTGCCGGGGAGCTGTTTTTT. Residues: CASSQEGQGIGAGELFF.

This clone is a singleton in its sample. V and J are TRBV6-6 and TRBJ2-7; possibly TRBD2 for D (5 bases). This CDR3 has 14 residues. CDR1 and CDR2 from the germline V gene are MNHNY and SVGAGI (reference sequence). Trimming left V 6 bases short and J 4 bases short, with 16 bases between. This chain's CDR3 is CASSINGDLYEQYF. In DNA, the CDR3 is TGTGCCAGCAGCATCAACGGGGATCTGTACGAGCAGTACTTC.

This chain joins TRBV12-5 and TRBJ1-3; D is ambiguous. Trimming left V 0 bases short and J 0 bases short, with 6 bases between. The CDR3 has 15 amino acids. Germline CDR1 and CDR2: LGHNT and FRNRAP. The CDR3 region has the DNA TGTGCTAGTGGTTTGGTCACCCTCTCTGGAAACACCATATATTTT. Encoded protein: CASGLVTLSGNTIYF.

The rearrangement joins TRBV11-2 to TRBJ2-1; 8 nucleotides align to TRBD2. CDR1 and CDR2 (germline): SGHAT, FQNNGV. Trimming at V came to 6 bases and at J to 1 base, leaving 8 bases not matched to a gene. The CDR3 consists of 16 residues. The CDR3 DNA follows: TGTGCCAGCAGATATGTCGCGGGAGGATCCTACAATGAGCAGTTCTTC. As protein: CASRYVAGGSYNEQFF.

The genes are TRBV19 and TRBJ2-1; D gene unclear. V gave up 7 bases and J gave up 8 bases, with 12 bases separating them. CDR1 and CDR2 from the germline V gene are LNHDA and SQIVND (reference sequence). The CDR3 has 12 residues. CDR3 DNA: TGTGCCAGTACCCGACCCGGACATGAGCAGTTCTTC. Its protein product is CASTRPGHEQFF.

Here the CDR3 DNA reads TGCGCCAGCGGCGAATCCTACGAGCAGTACTTC. It translates to CASGESYEQYF. The rearrangement links TRBV5-1 to TRBJ2-7; D gene unclear. V lost 7 bases and J lost 1, with 6 bases in between. This CDR3 spans 11 amino acids. Germline V gives CDR1 SGHRS, CDR2 YFSETQ.

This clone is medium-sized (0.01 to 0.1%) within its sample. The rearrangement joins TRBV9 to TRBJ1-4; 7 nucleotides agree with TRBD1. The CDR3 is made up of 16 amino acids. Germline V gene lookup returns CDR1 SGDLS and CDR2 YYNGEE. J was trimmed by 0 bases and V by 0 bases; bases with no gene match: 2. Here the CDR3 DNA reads TGTGCCAGCAGCGTAGCAGGGGGTGCAACTAATGAAAAACTGTTTTTT. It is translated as CASSVAGGATNEKLFF.

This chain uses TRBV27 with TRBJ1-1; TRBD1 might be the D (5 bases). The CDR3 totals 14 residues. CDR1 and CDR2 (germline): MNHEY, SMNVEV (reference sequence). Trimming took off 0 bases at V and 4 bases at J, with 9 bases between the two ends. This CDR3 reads CASSLSLRGTEAFF. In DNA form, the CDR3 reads TGTGCCAGCAGTTTATCCCTTAGGGGCACTGAAGCTTTCTTT.

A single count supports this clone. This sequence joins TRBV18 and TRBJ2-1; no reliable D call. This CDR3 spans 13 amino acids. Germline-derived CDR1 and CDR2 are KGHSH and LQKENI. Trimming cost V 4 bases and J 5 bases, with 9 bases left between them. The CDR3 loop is CASSLSLNNEQFF. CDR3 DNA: TGTGCCAGCTCACTGTCCTTAAACAATGAGCAGTTCTTC.

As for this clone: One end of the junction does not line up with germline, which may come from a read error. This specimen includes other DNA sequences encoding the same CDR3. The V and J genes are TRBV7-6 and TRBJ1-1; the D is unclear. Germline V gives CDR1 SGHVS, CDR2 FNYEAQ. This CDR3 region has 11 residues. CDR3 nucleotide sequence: TGTGCCAGCGGCACCGACACTGAGGCTTTCTTT. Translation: CASGTDTEAFF.

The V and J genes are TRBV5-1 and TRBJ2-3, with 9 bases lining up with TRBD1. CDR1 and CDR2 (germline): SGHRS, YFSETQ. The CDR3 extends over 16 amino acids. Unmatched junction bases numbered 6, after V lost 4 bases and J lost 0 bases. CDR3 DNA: TGCGCCAGCAGCGAGGGACAGGGCTCTAGCACAGATACGCAGTATTTT. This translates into CASSEGQGSSTDTQYF.

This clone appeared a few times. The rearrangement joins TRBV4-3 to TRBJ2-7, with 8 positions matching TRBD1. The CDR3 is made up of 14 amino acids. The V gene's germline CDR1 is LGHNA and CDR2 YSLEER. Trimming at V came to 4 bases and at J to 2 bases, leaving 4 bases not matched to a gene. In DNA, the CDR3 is TGCGCCAGCAGCCGGGGGACAGGCCCCTACGAGCAGTACTTC. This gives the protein CASSRGTGPYEQYF.

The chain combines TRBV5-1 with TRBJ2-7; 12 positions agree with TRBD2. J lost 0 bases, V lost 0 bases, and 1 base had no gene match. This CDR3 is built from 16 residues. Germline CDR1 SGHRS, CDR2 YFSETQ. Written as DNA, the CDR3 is TGCGCCAGCAGCTTGGCGACTAGCGGGGGCTCCTACGAGCAGTACTTC. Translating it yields CASSLATSGGSYEQYF. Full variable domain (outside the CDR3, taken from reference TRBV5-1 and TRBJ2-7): KAGVTQTPRYLIKTRGQQVTLSCSPISGHRSVSWYQQTPGQGLQFLFEYFSETQRNKGNFPGRFSGRQFSNSRSEMNVSTLELGDSALYLCASSLATSGGSYEQYFGPGTRLTVT.

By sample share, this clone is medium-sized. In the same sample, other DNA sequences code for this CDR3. The CDR3: CASSVGVVPYEQYF. The CDR3 coding sequence is TGTGCCAGCAGCGTAGGGGTGGTACCCTACGAGCAGTACTTC. The chain employs TRBV9 and TRBJ2-7; D is unclear. The CDR3 spans 14 residues. Trimming removed 0 bases from V and 2 bases from J, with 9 bases in between. Germline-derived CDR1 and CDR2 are SGDLS and YYNGEE.